Sequencing of this TCR beta chain was carried out in a study of chemoradiotherapy in HPV16-positive cancers. Study results and caveats: Only a couple of HPV16-positive patients supplied the functional HPV-specificity definition.

V lost 4 bases, J lost 8 bases, and 15 bases lay in between. Germline V CDR1 and CDR2: SGHRS, YFSETQ. The CDR3 runs 14 residues. TCRdb's copy holds only in-frame clones and misses some; the assay was immunoSEQ multiplex PCR. This table holds about 32,000 clones, around three quarters found once. On this clone itself: Its antigen is unidentified.

Sequenced here: blood, sampled from a patient who underwent chemoradiotherapy. The receptor's source is a human donor with HPV-associated anogenital cancer. This chain joins TRBV5-1 and TRBJ1-4; maybe TRBD1 (6 bases). The CDR3 spells CASSAEGVGEKLFF. CDR3 coding DNA: TGCGCCAGCAGCGCCGAGGGGGTGGGGGAAAAACTGTTTTTT.